A selection of T cell receptor beta chains follows, all from one sample in a study of cytomegalovirus exposure and HLA in healthy donors. Assay used: immunoSEQ multiplex PCR; TCRdb lists only in-frame clones, some missing. Found here are some 190,000 clones, about 85% of them singletons; the top ten hold more than 1.5%. Material: PBMCs. All receptors derive from a woman aged 50 to 60 in good health and CMV-seronegative. CDR3s include the opening cysteine and the closing phenylalanine or tryptophan. Each record gives: V gene, CDR3 length, J gene, clone size, D gene, CDR3 protein, CDR3 DNA. A D gene is named only where the DNA matches it firmly. Clone size appears in some rows only: once, few, many, or a class for an expanded clone.

V: TRBV5-6; length: 13; J: TRBJ1-5; size: few; D: .; CDR3: CASSFRTDQPQHF; DNA: TGTGCCAGCAGCTTCAGGACTGATCAGCCCCAGCATTTT
V: TRBV7-3; length: 17; J: TRBJ2-1; size: .; D: TRBD2; CDR3: CASSLGAGLAANNEQFF; DNA: TGTGCCAGCAGCTTAGGAGCGGGACTAGCGGCGAACAATGAGCAGTTCTTC
V: TRBV6-1; length: 14; J: TRBJ1-2; size: .; D: TRBD1; CDR3: CASTRTGTGYGYTF; DNA: TGTGCCAGCACTCGGACAGGGACCGGCTATGGCTACACCTTC
V: TRBV7-9; length: 17; J: TRBJ2-5; size: .; D: TRBD1; CDR3: CASSLDGTGVMGETQYF; DNA: TGTGCCAGCAGCTTAGATGGGACAGGGGTTATGGGAGAGACCCAGTACTTC
V: TRBV21-1; length: 18; J: TRBJ1-2; size: once; D: .; CDR3: CASSKVGVVLGGHYGYTF; DNA: TGTGCCAGCAGCAAAGTCGGTGTGGTGTTAGGGGGCCACTATGGCTACACCTTC
V: TRBV7-8; length: 15; J: TRBJ1-2; size: .; D: TRBD1; CDR3: CASSAVGTGGYGYTF; DNA: TGTGCCAGCAGCGCCGTGGGGACAGGGGGATATGGCTACACCTTC
V: TRBV25-1; length: 12; J: TRBJ2-2; size: .; D: .; CDR3: CASRQRTGELFF; DNA: TGTGCCAGCAGGCAGCGAACCGGGGAGCTGTTTTTT
V: TRBV5-1; length: 13; J: TRBJ2-7; size: .; D: .; CDR3: CASSLAGHYEQYF; DNA: TGCGCCAGCAGCTTGGCTGGACACTACGAGCAGTACTTC
V: TRBV4-3; length: 15; J: TRBJ1-3; size: .; D: .; CDR3: CASSQVWGFGNTIYF; DNA: TGCGCCAGCAGCCAAGTTTGGGGCTTTGGAAACACCATATATTTT
V: TRBV13; length: 13; J: TRBJ2-7; size: .; D: .; CDR3: CASTSAGADEQYF; DNA: TGTGCCAGCACCTCCGCGGGTGCGGACGAGCAGTACTTC
V: TRBV18; length: 15; J: TRBJ1-1; size: few; D: TRBD1; CDR3: CASSPPGQAGTEAFF; DNA: TGTGCCAGCTCACCTCCGGGACAGGCGGGCACTGAAGCTTTCTTT
V: TRBV4-3; length: 15; J: TRBJ2-3; size: .; D: TRBD2; CDR3: CASSQSGGAVYTQYF; DNA: TGCGCCAGCAGCCAATCCGGGGGGGCCGTATATACGCAGTATTTT
V: TRBV2; length: 13; J: TRBJ2-1; size: .; D: .; CDR3: CASSEFQYNEQFF; DNA: TGTGCCAGCAGTGAATTCCAGTACAATGAGCAGTTCTTC
V: TRBV19; length: 13; J: TRBJ2-1; size: .; D: TRBD1; CDR3: CATKSDRGYEQFF; DNA: TGTGCCACCAAATCGGACAGGGGCTATGAGCAGTTCTTC
V: TRBV27; length: 15; J: TRBJ1-2; size: .; D: .; CDR3: CASSLDRTTNYGYTF; DNA: TGTGCCAGCAGTTTAGACAGAACAACTAACTATGGCTACACCTTC
V: TRBV2; length: 11; J: TRBJ1-1; size: few; D: .; CDR3: CASTLWGGAFF; DNA: TGTGCCAGCACCCTTTGGGGGGGAGCTTTCTTT
V: TRBV11-1; length: 15; J: TRBJ2-3; size: .; D: TRBD1; CDR3: CASSPRTGGTDTQYF; DNA: TGTGCCAGCAGCCCCCGGACAGGGGGCACAGATACGCAGTATTTT
V: TRBV7-9; length: 16; J: TRBJ2-1; size: .; D: TRBD2; CDR3: CASSRGLAGTYNEQFF; DNA: TGTGCCAGCAGCCGGGGACTAGCGGGAACATACAATGAGCAGTTCTTC
V: TRBV28; length: 14; J: TRBJ2-7; size: few; D: .; CDR3: CASSPGGRANEQYF; DNA: TGTGCCAGCAGTCCTGGGGGCAGGGCCAACGAGCAGTACTTC
V: TRBV29-1; length: 11; J: TRBJ2-3; size: .; D: .; CDR3: CSVSDAGTQYF; DNA: TGCAGCGTTTCGGACGCGGGTACGCAGTATTTT
V: TRBV6-5; length: 13; J: TRBJ2-1; size: .; D: .; CDR3: CASSPNQRNEQFF; DNA: TGTGCCAGCAGTCCTAATCAACGGAATGAGCAGTTCTTC
V: TRBV28; length: 14; J: TRBJ2-6; size: .; D: .; CDR3: CASRWGLGANVLTF; DNA: TGTGCCAGCAGATGGGGGCTCGGGGCCAACGTCCTGACTTTC
V: TRBV4-1; length: 15; J: TRBJ2-2; size: .; D: .; CDR3: CASSQEGQIPGELFF; DNA: TGCGCCAGCAGCCAAGAAGGACAGATCCCCGGGGAGCTGTTTTTT
V: TRBV20-1; length: 11; J: TRBJ1-2; size: .; D: .; CDR3: CSAFDGVGYTF; DNA: TGCAGTGCATTCGACGGGGTTGGCTACACCTTC
V: TRBV5-1; length: 16; J: TRBJ2-5; size: .; D: .; CDR3: CASSSQLAGQLETQYF; DNA: TGCGCCAGCAGCAGCCAATTGGCGGGGCAATTAGAGACCCAGTACTTC
V: TRBV4-3; length: 15; J: TRBJ2-1; size: .; D: .; CDR3: CASSQAGVPGNEQFF; DNA: TGCGCCAGCAGCCAAGCGGGGGTTCCCGGTAATGAGCAGTTCTTC
V: TRBV28; length: 18; J: TRBJ2-6; size: .; D: .; CDR3: CASSFTGIPSSGANVLTF; DNA: TGTGCCAGCAGTTTTACAGGGATACCTAGCTCTGGGGCCAACGTCCTGACTTTC
V: TRBV5-1; length: 16; J: TRBJ1-6; size: once; D: TRBD1; CDR3: CASKLSQGAGHSPLHF; DNA: TGCGCCAGCAAACTATCCCAGGGGGCAGGTCATTCACCCCTCCACTTT
V: TRBV4-3; length: 16; J: TRBJ2-7; size: .; D: TRBD2; CDR3: CASSQEKIGTIYEQYF; DNA: TGCGCCAGCAGCCAAGAAAAGATCGGGACTATCTACGAGCAGTACTTC
V: TRBV28; length: 16; J: TRBJ2-7; size: .; D: TRBD1; CDR3: CASSSPRDRASYEQYF; DNA: TGTGCCAGCAGTTCCCCCCGGGACAGGGCCTCCTACGAGCAGTACTTC
V: TRBV7-2; length: 13; J: TRBJ1-2; size: .; D: TRBD1; CDR3: CASSRQGLYGYTF; DNA: TGTGCCAGCAGCCGACAGGGCCTCTATGGCTACACCTTC
V: TRBV28; length: 13; J: TRBJ1-2; size: .; D: .; CDR3: CASSLGGVYGYTF; DNA: TGTGCCAGCAGTTTAGGAGGGGTCTATGGCTACACCTTC
V: TRBV2; length: 15; J: TRBJ1-4; size: once; D: .; CDR3: CASTISGGVGEKLFF; DNA: TGTGCCAGCACCATCTCCGGGGGGGTCGGTGAAAAACTGTTTTTT
V: TRBV21-1; length: 17; J: TRBJ2-7; size: .; D: .; CDR3: CASSNWSWQGWIYEQYF; DNA: TGTGCCAGCAGCAATTGGAGCTGGCAGGGGTGGATCTACGAGCAGTACTTC
V: TRBV28; length: 14; J: TRBJ1-5; size: many; D: .; CDR3: CASSPTQGSQPQHF; DNA: TGTGCCAGCAGTCCAACTCAGGGTTCCCAGCCCCAGCATTTT
V: TRBV20-1; length: 11; J: TRBJ1-2; size: .; D: .; CDR3: CSASQGGGYTF; DNA: TGCAGTGCTAGTCAGGGAGGTGGCTACACCTTC
V: TRBV5-1; length: 14; J: TRBJ2-5; size: .; D: .; CDR3: CASKEGAVQETQYF; DNA: TGCGCCAGCAAGGAGGGGGCCGTCCAAGAGACCCAGTACTTC
V: TRBV6-1; length: 11; J: TRBJ2-7; size: few; D: .; CDR3: CASSERYEQYF; DNA: TGTGCCAGCAGTGAGAGGTACGAGCAGTACTTC
V: TRBV7-9; length: 14; J: TRBJ2-2; size: .; D: .; CDR3: CASSFRQLTGELFF; DNA: TGTGCCAGCAGCTTCCGACAGCTCACCGGGGAGCTGTTTTTT
V: TRBV15; length: 16; J: TRBJ2-2; size: .; D: TRBD1; CDR3: CATSRDRGQGTGELFF; DNA: TGTGCCACCAGCAGAGATCGGGGACAGGGCACCGGGGAGCTGTTTTTT
V: TRBV5-5; length: 16; J: TRBJ1-4; size: .; D: TRBD1; CDR3: CASSGRRTGGNEKLFF; DNA: TGTGCCAGCAGCGGAAGGAGGACAGGGGGGAATGAAAAACTGTTTTTT
V: TRBV6-5; length: 15; J: TRBJ1-1; size: .; D: .; CDR3: CASSYSGHLNTEAFF; DNA: TGTGCCAGCAGTTACTCGGGACACCTGAACACTGAAGCTTTCTTT
V: TRBV2; length: 15; J: TRBJ2-5; size: .; D: TRBD2; CDR3: CASSEGGGPQETQYF; DNA: TGTGCCAGCAGTGAAGGCGGGGGACCGCAAGAGACCCAGTACTTC
V: TRBV5-8; length: 14; J: TRBJ1-3; size: .; D: .; CDR3: CASSDPGLGNTIYF; DNA: TGTGCCAGCAGCGACCCAGGGCTAGGAAACACCATATATTTT